This TCR beta chain comes out of a study of T cell responses to AZD1222 COVID-19 vaccine. Study-wide results and limits: Samples come after the peak T cell response, not at day 14. Most donors were white British and more were female, and clonal diversity was possibly underestimated. Nearly half of unique spike-specific TCRs reportedly avoided B.1.351 and B.1.1.7 mutated regions.

Clones were read by immunoSEQ multiplex PCR, and TCRdb kept only the in-frame ones, dropping some. The table shows about 180,000 clones, with approximately 92% occurring only once. Details on this clone: What it binds is unknown.

Trimming removed 2 bases from V and 4 bases from J; junction bases left unmatched: 0. The CDR3 extends over 14 amino acids. CDR1 and CDR2 (germline): KGHSY, FQNENV. The gene calls are TRBV16 and TRBJ1-1; 11 bases fit TRBD1. This TCR derives from an adult who received the MenACWY meningococcal vaccine as a control. The starting material was peripheral blood, obtained 28 days after the second dose of the MenACWY control vaccine. CDR3 DNA sequence: TGTGCCAGCAGCCAAGGGACAGGGGGCACTGAAGCTTTCTTT. It encodes CASSQGTGGTEAFF.